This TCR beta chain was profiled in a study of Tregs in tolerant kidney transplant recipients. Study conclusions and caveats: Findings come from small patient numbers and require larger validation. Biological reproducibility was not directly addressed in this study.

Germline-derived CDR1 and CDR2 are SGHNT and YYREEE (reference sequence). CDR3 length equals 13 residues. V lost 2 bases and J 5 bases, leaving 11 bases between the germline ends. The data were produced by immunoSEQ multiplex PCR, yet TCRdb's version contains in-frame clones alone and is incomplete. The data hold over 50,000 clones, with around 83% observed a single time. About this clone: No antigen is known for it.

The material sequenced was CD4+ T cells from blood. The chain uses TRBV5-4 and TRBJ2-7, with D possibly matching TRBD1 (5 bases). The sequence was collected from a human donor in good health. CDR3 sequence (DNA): TGTGCCAGCAGCTTACAAAGACAGAACGAGCAGTACTTC. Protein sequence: CASSLQRQNEQYF.